This entry lists 6 T cell receptor beta chains sequenced from one sample in a study of human CD8 memory T cell subsets. UMI-labeled 5' RACE yielded the TCR beta libraries. TCRdb reanalyzed the 5' RACE reads and collapses them to one entry per CDR3 protein, without DNA. In total, the table holds 10,000 to 12,000 distinct CDR3 sequences. The sample consisted of CD8+ T cells from PBMCs. The receptors shown here come from a human donor in good health.

CDR3 in amino acids: CASSHGTGDEKLFF. J is TRBJ1-4 and V is TRBV4-3; TCRdb returns TRBD1, unconfirmable since there is no DNA. Germline V gene sequence: CDR1 LGHNA, CDR2 YSLEER. There are 14 residues in the CDR3.

V usage is TRBV6-2 or TRBV6-3 and J usage is TRBJ2-2; TCRdb's D call of TRBD1 is untestable without DNA. Germline lookup yields CDR1 MNHEY and CDR2 SVGEGT. The CDR3 totals 15 residues. The CDR3 sequence is CASSHRTANTGELFF.

The rearrangement joins TRBV4-1 to TRBJ2-3; TCRdb reports TRBD1, a call that lacks DNA to check it against. Germline loops: CDR1 MGHRA, CDR2 YSYEKL. The CDR3 contains 14 residues. The CDR3 sequence is CASSHRTETDTQYF.

This chain links TRBV27 with TRBJ2-7; the D gene TCRdb calls, TRBD2, cannot be checked with no DNA. Germline assignment: CDR1 MNHEY and CDR2 SMNVEV (reference sequence). This CDR3 is 13 amino acids long. CDR3 residues: CASSRDSRGEQYF.

The gene calls are TRBV29-1 and TRBJ1-4. The CDR3 has 14 amino acids. The germline V gene encodes CDR1 SQVTM and CDR2 ANQGSEA. The CDR3 reads CSVETTMAREKLFF.

The V gene is TRBV19, the J gene TRBJ1-1; TCRdb picks TRBD1, but there is no DNA to check that call. The CDR3 runs 12 residues. CDR1 and CDR2 (germline): LNHDA, SQIVND (reference sequence). The CDR3 sequence is CASRQGFTEAFF.